The source of this T cell receptor beta chain is a study of graft-versus-host responses after intestinal transplantation. Looking at the study overall: Recipients underwent multivisceral, liver-intestinal, or isolated intestinal transplants.

Study-wide findings and caveats: In recipient marrow, GvH clones were found, and some appeared first in ileum or blood. Early post-transplant HvG declines tracked with peak circulating GvH clone levels.

The data were produced by immunoSEQ multiplex PCR, yet TCRdb's version contains in-frame clones alone and is incomplete. Here the sample spans over 90,000 clones, 80% to 95% being singletons. This CDR3 contains 15 residues. Germline V gives CDR1 SEHNR, CDR2 FQNEAQ (reference sequence). V dropped 10 bases and J dropped 7; count of bases not matched to a gene: 11. Worth noting for this clone: Antigen: not known.

The clonotype originates from a human donor who received an intestinal transplant. This sequence joins TRBV7-9 and TRBJ2-1, with 12 bases identical to TRBD2. The material was unstimulated CD8+ T cells sorted from spleen or lymph node cells, obtained before intestinal transplant. The CDR3 is CATLIASGGVNEQFF. CDR3 nucleotide sequence: TGTGCCACCCTGATAGCTAGCGGGGGGGTAAATGAGCAGTTCTTC.